Listed below are T cell receptor beta chains from one sample, sequenced in a study of tumor and adjacent non-tumor tissue in lung cancer. Via MiXCR, TCRdb re-called the multiplex PCR reads, giving one row per CDR3 protein. The repertoire consists of 75,000 to 95,000 distinct CDR3 sequences, with less than 80% occurring once and the leading ten covering about a sixth. The sequenced material came from lung tumor tissue. The receptors derive from a man aged 60 to 75 with non-small cell lung cancer. Both conserved end residues are part of each CDR3. A D gene is named only where the DNA matches it firmly. Expanded clones are given a class, and other clones once, few, many or no size at all.

clone_size	j_call	d_call	v_call	cdr3_aa	cdr3_nt
.	TRBJ2-1	TRBD1	TRBV5-5	CASSLGQGGYNEQSF	TGTGCCAGCAGTCTGGGACAGGGGGGGTACAACGAGCAGTCCTTC
.	TRBJ2-1	.	TRBV6-6	CASNPYGTCSEQFF	TGTGCCAGCAACCCATACGGGACTTGCAGTGAGCAGTTCTTC
many	TRBJ2-1	.	TRBV24-1	CATSDPPGYEQFF	TGTGCCACCAGTGATCCCCCAGGTTACGAGCAGTTCTTC
.	TRBJ2-1	TRBD2	TRBV7-2	CAISPMGLAGNNEQFF	TGTGCCATCAGCCCGATGGGACTAGCGGGAAACAATGAGCAGTTCTTC
.	TRBJ2-5	.	TRBV6-1	CASSEDWRVTQYF	TGTGCCAGCAGTGAAGACTGGAGAGTGACCCAGTACTTC
.	TRBJ2-1	.	TRBV25-1	CVSSSSGNEQFF	TGTGTCAGCAGTAGTAGTGGGAATGAGCAGTTCTTC
.	TRBJ2-1	.	TRBV12-3/TRBV12-4	CVSSSRAGNEQFF	TGTGTCAGCAGCTCAAGGGCTGGCAATGAACAGTTCTTC
.	TRBJ1-5	.	TRBV7-8	CANSLLGFNQAQHF	TGTGCCAACAGCTTACTAGGTTTCAATCAGGCCCAGCATTTT
few	TRBJ2-1	TRBD2	TRBV20-1	CSASQGLAGNRVQFF	TGCAGTGCTAGCCAGGGACTAGCGGGAAATCGGGTTCAGTTCTTC
.	TRBJ1-4	TRBD1	TRBV4-2	CVSSQVFGTGVEKLFF	TGTGTCAGCAGTCAAGTGTTCGGGACAGGGGTAGAAAAACTGTTTTTT
.	TRBJ1-3	.	TRBV14	CASSPEWGAGNTIYF	TGTGCCAGCAGCCCCGAGTGGGGAGCCGGAAACACCATATATTTT
many	TRBJ2-3	.	TRBV20-1	CSARPRGDTQYF	TGCAGTGCTAGACCCCGCGGAGATACGCAGTATTTT
.	TRBJ2-1	.	TRBV29-1	CSVESGRNEQFF	TGCAGCGTTGAGTCAGGGAGGAATGAGCAGTTCTTC
once	TRBJ2-2	TRBD1	TRBV10-3	CTISQTGGNTEELFF	TGTACCATCAGCCAGACAGGGGGCAACACCGAGGAGCTGTTTTTT
.	TRBJ1-5	TRBD1	TRBV4-2	CANRQNRGSNQPQHF	TGTGCCAACAGGCAAAACAGGGGCTCCAATCAGCCCCAGCATTTT
.	TRBJ1-5	.	TRBV12-3/TRBV12-4	CASILDSGGRPQHF	TGTGCCAGCATTTTAGACAGCGGCGGTCGGCCCCAGCATTTT